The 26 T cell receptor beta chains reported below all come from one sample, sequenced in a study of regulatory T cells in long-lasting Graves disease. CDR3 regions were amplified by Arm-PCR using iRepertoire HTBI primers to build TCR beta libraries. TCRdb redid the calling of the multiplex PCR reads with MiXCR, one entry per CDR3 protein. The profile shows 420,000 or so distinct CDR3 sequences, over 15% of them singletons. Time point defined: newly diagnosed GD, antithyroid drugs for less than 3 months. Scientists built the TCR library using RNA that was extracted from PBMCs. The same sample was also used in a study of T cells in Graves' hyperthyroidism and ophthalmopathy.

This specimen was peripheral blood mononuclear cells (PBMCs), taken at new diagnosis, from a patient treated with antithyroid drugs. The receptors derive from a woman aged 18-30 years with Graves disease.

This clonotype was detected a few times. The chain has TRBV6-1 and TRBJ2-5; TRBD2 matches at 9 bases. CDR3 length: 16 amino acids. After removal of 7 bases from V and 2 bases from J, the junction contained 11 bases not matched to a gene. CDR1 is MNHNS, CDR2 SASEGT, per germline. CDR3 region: CASTTRRGGVQETQYF. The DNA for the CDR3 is TGTGCCAGCACCACCCGGCGGGGGGGTGTGCAAGAGACCCAGTACTTC.

The CDR3 loop is CASSMTIYGYTF. The CDR3 nucleotides are TGTGCCAGTAGTATGACAATCTATGGCTACACCTTC. The chain employs TRBV19 and TRBJ1-2; D remains unclear. Germline CDR1 and CDR2: LNHDA and SQIVND (reference sequence). The germline V and J ends were trimmed by 3 bases and 4 bases, with 6 bases remaining between them. There are 12 residues in the CDR3.

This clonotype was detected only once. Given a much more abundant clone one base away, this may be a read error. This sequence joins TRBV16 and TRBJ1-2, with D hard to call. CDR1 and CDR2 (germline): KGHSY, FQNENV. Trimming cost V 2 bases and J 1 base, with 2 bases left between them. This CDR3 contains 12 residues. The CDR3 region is CASSQNNYGYTF. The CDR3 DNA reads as TGTGCCAGCAGCCAAAATAACTATGGCTACACCTTC.

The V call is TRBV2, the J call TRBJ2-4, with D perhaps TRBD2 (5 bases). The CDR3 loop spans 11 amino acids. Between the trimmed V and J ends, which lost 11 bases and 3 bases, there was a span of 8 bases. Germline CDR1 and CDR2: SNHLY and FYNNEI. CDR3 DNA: TGTGCCGCGGGCAGCAAAAACATTCAGTACTTC. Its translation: CAAGSKNIQYF.

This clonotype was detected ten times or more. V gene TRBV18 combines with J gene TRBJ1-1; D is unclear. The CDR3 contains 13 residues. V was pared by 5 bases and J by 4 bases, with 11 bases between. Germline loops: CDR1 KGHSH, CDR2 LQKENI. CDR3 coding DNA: TGTGCCAGCTCAACCCAGAGTGTCACTGAAGCTTTCTTT. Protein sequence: CASSTQSVTEAFF.

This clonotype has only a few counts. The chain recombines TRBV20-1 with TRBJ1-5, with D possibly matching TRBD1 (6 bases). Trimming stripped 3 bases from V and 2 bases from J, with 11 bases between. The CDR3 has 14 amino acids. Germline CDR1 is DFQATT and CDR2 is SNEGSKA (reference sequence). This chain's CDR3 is CSASRTVGNQPQHF. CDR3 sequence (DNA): TGCAGTGCTAGTAGGACAGTTGGCAATCAGCCCCAGCATTTT.

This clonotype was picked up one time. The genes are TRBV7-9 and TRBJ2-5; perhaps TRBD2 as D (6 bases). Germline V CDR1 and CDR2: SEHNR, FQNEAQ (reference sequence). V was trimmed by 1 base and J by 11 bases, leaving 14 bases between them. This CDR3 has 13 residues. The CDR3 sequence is CASSLDVGSEQYF. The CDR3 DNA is TGTGCCAGCAGCTTAGATGTCGGGAGTGAGCAGTACTTC.

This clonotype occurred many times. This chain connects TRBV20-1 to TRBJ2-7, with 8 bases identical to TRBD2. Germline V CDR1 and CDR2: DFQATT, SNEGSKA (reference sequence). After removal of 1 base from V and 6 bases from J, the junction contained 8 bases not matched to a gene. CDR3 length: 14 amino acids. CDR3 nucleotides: TGCAGTGCTAGAGGGGCGGGAGGTGCAGTCGAGCAGTACTTC. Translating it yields CSARGAGGAVEQYF.

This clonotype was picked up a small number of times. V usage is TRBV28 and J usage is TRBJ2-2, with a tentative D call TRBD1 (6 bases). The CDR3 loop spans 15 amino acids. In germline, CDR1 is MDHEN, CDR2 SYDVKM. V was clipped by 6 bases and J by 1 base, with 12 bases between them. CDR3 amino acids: CASSFDRRNTGELFF. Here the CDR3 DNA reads TGTGCCAGCAGCTTCGACAGGCGGAACACCGGGGAGCTGTTTTTT.

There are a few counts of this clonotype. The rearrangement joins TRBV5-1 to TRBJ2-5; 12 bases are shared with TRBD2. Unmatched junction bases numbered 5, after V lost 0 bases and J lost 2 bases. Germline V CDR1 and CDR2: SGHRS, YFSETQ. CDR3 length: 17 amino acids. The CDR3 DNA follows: TGCGCCAGCAGCTTGGGGACTAGCGGGAAACTACAAGAGACCCAGTACTTC. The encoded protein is CASSLGTSGKLQETQYF.

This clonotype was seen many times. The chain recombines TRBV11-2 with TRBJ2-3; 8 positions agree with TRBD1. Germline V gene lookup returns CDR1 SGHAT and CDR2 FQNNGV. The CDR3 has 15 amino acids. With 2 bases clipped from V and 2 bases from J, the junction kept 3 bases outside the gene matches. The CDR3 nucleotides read TGTGCCAGCAGCTTACAGGGGGCACTCACAGATACGCAGTATTTT. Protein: CASSLQGALTDTQYF.

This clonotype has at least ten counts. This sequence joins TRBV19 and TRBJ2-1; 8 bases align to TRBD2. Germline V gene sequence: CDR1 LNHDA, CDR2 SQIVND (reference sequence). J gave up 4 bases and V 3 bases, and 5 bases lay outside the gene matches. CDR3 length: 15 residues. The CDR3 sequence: CASSIQLAEYNEQFF. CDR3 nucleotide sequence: TGTGCCAGTAGTATTCAACTAGCGGAGTACAATGAGCAGTTCTTC.

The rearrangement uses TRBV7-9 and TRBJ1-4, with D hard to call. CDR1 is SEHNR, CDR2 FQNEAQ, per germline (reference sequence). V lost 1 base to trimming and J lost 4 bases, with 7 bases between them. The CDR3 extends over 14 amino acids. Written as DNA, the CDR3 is TGTGCCAGCAGCTTAGGGGTGCTTAATGAAAAACTGTTTTTT. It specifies CASSLGVLNEKLFF.

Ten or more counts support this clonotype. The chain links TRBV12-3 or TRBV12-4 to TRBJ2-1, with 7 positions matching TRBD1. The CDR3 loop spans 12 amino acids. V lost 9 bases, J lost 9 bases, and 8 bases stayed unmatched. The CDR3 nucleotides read TGTGCCAGTAAGACAGGGTTAAGTGAGCAGTTCTTC. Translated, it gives CASKTGLSEQFF.

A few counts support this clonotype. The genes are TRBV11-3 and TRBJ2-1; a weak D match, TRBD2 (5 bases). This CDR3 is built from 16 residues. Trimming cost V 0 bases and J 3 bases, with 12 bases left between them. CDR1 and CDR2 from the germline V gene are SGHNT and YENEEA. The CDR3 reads CASSLEGAAGYNEQFF. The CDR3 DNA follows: TGTGCCAGCAGCTTAGAGGGTGCTGCGGGCTACAATGAGCAGTTCTTC.

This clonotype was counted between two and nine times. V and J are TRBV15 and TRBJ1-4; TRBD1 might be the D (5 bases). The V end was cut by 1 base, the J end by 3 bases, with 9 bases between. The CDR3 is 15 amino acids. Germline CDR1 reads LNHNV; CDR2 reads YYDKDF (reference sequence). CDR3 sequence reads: CATSRAGAPNEKLFF. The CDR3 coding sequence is TGTGCCACCAGCAGAGCCGGGGCCCCTAATGAAAAACTGTTTTTT.

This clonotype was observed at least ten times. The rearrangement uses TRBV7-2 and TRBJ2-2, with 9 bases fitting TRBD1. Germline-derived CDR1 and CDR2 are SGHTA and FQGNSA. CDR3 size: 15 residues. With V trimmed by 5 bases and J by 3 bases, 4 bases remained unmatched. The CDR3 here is CASSHGTGYTGELFF. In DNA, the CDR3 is TGTGCCAGCAGCCACGGGACAGGGTACACCGGGGAGCTGTTTTTT.

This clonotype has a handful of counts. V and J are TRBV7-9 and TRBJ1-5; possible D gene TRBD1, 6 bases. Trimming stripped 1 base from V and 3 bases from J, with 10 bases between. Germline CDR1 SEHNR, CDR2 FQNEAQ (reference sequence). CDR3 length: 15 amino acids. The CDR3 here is CASSLEGGPNQPQHF. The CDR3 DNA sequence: TGTGCCAGCAGCTTAGAAGGGGGTCCCAATCAGCCCCAGCATTTT. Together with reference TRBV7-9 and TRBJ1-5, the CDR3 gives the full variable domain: DTGVSQNPRHKITKRGQNVTFRCDPISEHNRLYWYRQTLGQGPEFLTYFQNEAQLEKSRLLSDRFSAERPKGSFSTLEIQRTEQGDSAMYLCASSLEGGPNQPQHFGDGTRLSIL.

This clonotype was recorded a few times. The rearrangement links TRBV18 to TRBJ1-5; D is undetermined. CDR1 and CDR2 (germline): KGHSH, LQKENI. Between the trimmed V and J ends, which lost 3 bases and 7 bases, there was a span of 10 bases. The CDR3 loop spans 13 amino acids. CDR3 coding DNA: TGTGCCAGCTCACCGGGAGGGCCCCAGCCCCAGCATTTT. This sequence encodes CASSPGGPQPQHF.

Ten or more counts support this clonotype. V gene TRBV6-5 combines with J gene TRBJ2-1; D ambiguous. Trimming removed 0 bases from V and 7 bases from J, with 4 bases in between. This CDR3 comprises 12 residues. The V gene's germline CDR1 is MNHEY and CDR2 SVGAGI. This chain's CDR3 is CASSYSGNEQFF. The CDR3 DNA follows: TGTGCCAGCAGTTACTCGGGGAATGAGCAGTTCTTC.

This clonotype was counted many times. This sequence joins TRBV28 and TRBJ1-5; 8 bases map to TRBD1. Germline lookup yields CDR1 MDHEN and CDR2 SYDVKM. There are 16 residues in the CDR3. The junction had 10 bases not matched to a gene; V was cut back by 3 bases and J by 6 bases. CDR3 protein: CASSFRFDRGFQPQHF. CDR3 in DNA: TGTGCCAGCAGTTTTCGTTTTGACAGGGGATTTCAGCCCCAGCATTTT.

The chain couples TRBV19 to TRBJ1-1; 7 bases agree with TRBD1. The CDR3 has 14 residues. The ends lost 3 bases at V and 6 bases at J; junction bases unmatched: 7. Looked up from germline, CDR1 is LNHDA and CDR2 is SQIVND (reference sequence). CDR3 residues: CASSINRGRAEAFF. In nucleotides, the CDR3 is TGTGCCAGTAGTATCAACAGGGGTCGAGCTGAAGCTTTCTTT.

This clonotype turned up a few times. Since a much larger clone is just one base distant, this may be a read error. CDR3 loop: CSASEGGNTVAFF. The DNA for the CDR3 is TGCAGTGCTAGTGAGGGCGGGAACACTGTAGCTTTCTTT. The rearrangement links TRBV20-1 to TRBJ1-1; D not resolved. The CDR3 loop spans 13 amino acids. Germline V gives CDR1 DFQATT, CDR2 SNEGSKA (reference sequence).

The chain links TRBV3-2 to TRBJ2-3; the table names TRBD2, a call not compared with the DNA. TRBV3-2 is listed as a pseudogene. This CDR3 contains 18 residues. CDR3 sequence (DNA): TGTGCCAGCAGCCAAGGCTCTAGCGGGAGGTTCGCGACAGATACGCAGTATTTT. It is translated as CASSQGSSGRFATDTQYF.

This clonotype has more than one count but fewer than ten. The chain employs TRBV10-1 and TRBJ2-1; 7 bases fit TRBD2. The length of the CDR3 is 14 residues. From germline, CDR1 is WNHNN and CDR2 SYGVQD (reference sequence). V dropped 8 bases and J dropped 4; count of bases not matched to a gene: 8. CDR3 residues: CASSASGAYNEQFF. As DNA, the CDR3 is TGCGCCAGCTCTGCTAGCGGAGCTTACAATGAGCAGTTCTTC.

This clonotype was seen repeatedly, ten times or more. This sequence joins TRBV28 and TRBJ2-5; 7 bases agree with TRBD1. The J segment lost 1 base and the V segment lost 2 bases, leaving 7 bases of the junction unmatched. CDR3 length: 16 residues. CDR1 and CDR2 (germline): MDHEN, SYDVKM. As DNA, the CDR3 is TGTGCCAGCAGTTTACAATTGACAGGGATCCAAGAGACCCAGTACTTC. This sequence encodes CASSLQLTGIQETQYF.